Following are 32 T cell receptor beta chains from one sample sequenced in a study of technical replicates of blood from a handful of donors. Assay: immunoSEQ multiplex PCR; the TCRdb copy retains only in-frame clones and omits some. The table records 60,000 to 75,000 clones, about 97% of them present only once. The sequenced sample consisted of T cells isolated from PBMCs. The receptor source for this set is a human donor in good health.

The rearrangement links TRBV13 to TRBJ1-4; maybe TRBD1 (6 bases). Trimming removed 3 bases from V and 9 bases from J, with 17 bases in between. The CDR3 covers 15 residues. Germline V gene data show CDR1 as PRHDT and CDR2 as FYEKMQ (reference sequence). CDR3 loop: CASSFRDTLDQKLFF. CDR3 nucleotides: TGTGCCAGCAGCTTCCGGGACACGTTAGATCAAAAACTGTTTTTT.

The chain recombines TRBV27 with TRBJ1-1; D is undetermined. V was shortened by 4 bases and J by 3 bases, with 6 bases between the two germline ends. Germline V gene sequence: CDR1 MNHEY, CDR2 SMNVEV (reference sequence). The CDR3 sequence is 12 residues long. CDR3 DNA sequence: TGTGCCAGCAGTTCTTCCTACACTGAAGCTTTCTTT. Amino acid sequence: CASSSSYTEAFF.

The rearrangement links TRBV27 to TRBJ1-5; TRBD1 matches at 8 bases. This CDR3 comprises 15 residues. Losses at the gene ends were 2 bases for V and 6 bases for J; bases not matched to a gene: 6. Germline CDR1 MNHEY, CDR2 SMNVEV (reference sequence). The CDR3 nucleotides read TGTGCCAGCAGTTTAATGACAGGGGTTAGTCAGCCCCAGCATTTT. As protein: CASSLMTGVSQPQHF.

The V gene is TRBV6-5, the J gene TRBJ2-1; D may be TRBD2 (5 bases). V was pared by 6 bases and J by 9 bases, with 12 bases between. CDR3 length: 12 amino acids. Germline V gene data show CDR1 as MNHEY and CDR2 as SVGAGI. As DNA, the CDR3 is TGTGCCAGCAGCCATCAGGAGGCTGAGCAGTTCTTC. This translates into CASSHQEAEQFF.

The chain carries TRBV13 and TRBJ2-1; 12 positions agree with TRBD1. Germline V gene data show CDR1 as PRHDT and CDR2 as FYEKMQ (reference sequence). The CDR3 length is 15 residues. J gave up 7 bases and V 4 bases, and 5 bases lay outside the gene matches. In DNA, the CDR3 is TGTGCCAGCAGCTCCCCGGGACAGGGGGCTAATGAGCAGTTCTTC. Translating it yields CASSSPGQGANEQFF.

The rearrangement uses TRBV6-6 and TRBJ2-7; D perhaps matches TRBD2 (5 bases). The germline CDR1 and CDR2 sequences are MNHNY and SVGAGI (reference sequence). CDR3 length: 14 amino acids. V was pared by 4 bases and J by 0 bases, with 10 bases between. The CDR3 spells CASSSGVSSYEQYF. CDR3 coding DNA: TGTGCCAGCAGTTCCGGGGTGAGCTCCTACGAGCAGTACTTC.

The rearrangement links TRBV2 to TRBJ2-7; the D gene is possibly TRBD1 (6 bases). Germline-derived CDR1 and CDR2 are SNHLY and FYNNEI. The length of the CDR3 is 10 residues. Trimming pared 11 bases from V and 6 bases from J, leaving 11 bases between. The CDR3 DNA follows: TGTGCCGTACAGGGAGCCGAGCAGTACTTC. This translates into CAVQGAEQYF. Using reference TRBV2 and TRBJ2-7 for the parts outside the CDR3, the full variable domain is EPEVTQTPSHQVTQMGQEVILRCVPISNHLYFYWYRQILGQKVEFLVSFYNNEISEKSEIFDDQFSVERPDGSNFTLKIRSTKLEDSAMYFCAVQGAEQYFGPGTRLTVT.

The chain employs TRBV7-3 and TRBJ2-3, with TRBD2 matching 8 bases. The germline V gene has CDR1 SGHTA and CDR2 FQGTGA. The CDR3 is 15 amino acids. J lost 5 bases, V lost 4 bases, and 8 bases had no gene match. Here the CDR3 reads CASSSVTGGGDTQYF. The CDR3 DNA reads TGTGCCAGCAGCTCTGTGACCGGGGGGGGAGATACGCAGTATTTT.

V gene TRBV27 combines with J gene TRBJ2-7; 9 bases agree with TRBD1. This CDR3 comprises 13 residues. The J segment lost 5 bases and the V segment lost 4 bases, leaving 3 bases of the junction unmatched. Germline V gene data show CDR1 as MNHEY and CDR2 as SMNVEV (reference sequence). The CDR3 here is CASSSTGGHEQYF. The CDR3 nucleotides are TGTGCCAGCAGTTCTACAGGGGGCCACGAGCAGTACTTC.

The chain joins TRBV2 to TRBJ1-1; 7 bases fit TRBD1. The CDR3 is 13 residues long. From germline, CDR1 is SNHLY and CDR2 FYNNEI. The V gene end was trimmed by 6 bases and the J gene end by 7 bases; junction bases not matched to a gene: 8. Written as DNA, the CDR3 is TGTGCCAGCAGACTAGACAGGGCCAGTGAAGCTTTCTTT. Amino acids: CASRLDRASEAFF.

The chain employs TRBV5-6 and TRBJ1-1; D is uncertain. CDR3 length equals 12 residues. Germline V CDR1 and CDR2: SGHDT, YYEEEE. Trimming stripped 1 base from V and 4 bases from J, with 5 bases between. The CDR3 protein is CASSLISTEAFF. The CDR3 DNA reads as TGTGCCAGCAGCTTGATTAGCACTGAAGCTTTCTTT.

This rearrangement joins TRBV7-2 to TRBJ2-7, with 10 bases lining up with TRBD2. This CDR3 has 16 residues. Germline V gives CDR1 SGHTA, CDR2 FQGNSA. Unmatched junction bases numbered 6, after V lost 1 base and J lost 3 bases. Here the CDR3 DNA reads TGTGCCAGCAGCTTAGTAGCAAGCGGGAGGGGCTACGAGCAGTACTTC. Translating it yields CASSLVASGRGYEQYF.

The chain recombines TRBV7-2 with TRBJ2-7; 7 bases fit TRBD2. This CDR3 is built from 13 residues. Germline loops: CDR1 SGHTA, CDR2 FQGNSA. V gave up 4 bases and J gave up 0 bases; unmatched junction bases: 0. The chain's CDR3 is CASSWTSSYEQYF. CDR3 DNA: TGTGCCAGCAGCTGGACTAGCTCCTACGAGCAGTACTTC.

This chain uses TRBV14 with TRBJ1-2; 9 nucleotides align to TRBD1. From germline, CDR1 is SGHDN and CDR2 FVKESK. The CDR3 extends over 14 amino acids. V trimming: 4 bases; J trimming: 5 bases; junction bases outside the gene matches: 5. CDR3 sequence reads: CASSRDRDSYGYTF. CDR3 nucleotide sequence: TGTGCCAGCAGCCGGGACAGGGATTCATATGGCTACACCTTC.

The genes are TRBV28 and TRBJ2-7; D may be TRBD1 (5 bases). Trimming took 6 bases from V and 1 from J, leaving 19 bases between them. CDR1 is MDHEN, CDR2 SYDVKM, per germline. The CDR3 is made up of 16 amino acids. CDR3 DNA: TGTGCCAGCAGCCCACCCCAAAAGGGGCTTTCCTACGAGCAGTACTTC. Amino acid sequence: CASSPPQKGLSYEQYF.

This chain connects TRBV28 to TRBJ1-2; TRBD1 matches at 12 bases. V gave up 6 bases and J gave up 4 bases; unmatched junction bases: 15. This CDR3 region has 18 residues. From germline, CDR1 is MDHEN and CDR2 SYDVKM. CDR3: CASRSPGTGGPTLYGYTF. The CDR3, as DNA: TGTGCCAGCAGAAGCCCCGGGACAGGGGGCCCTACACTCTATGGCTACACCTTC.

This chain links TRBV5-4 with TRBJ2-2, with TRBD1 matching 9 bases. Germline assignment: CDR1 SGHNT and CDR2 YYREEE (reference sequence). This CDR3 has 17 amino acids. The junction had 14 bases not matched to a gene; V was cut back by 4 bases and J by 7 bases. The CDR3 protein is CASSSKGTGKSGGELFF. The CDR3 DNA sequence: TGTGCCAGCAGCAGTAAAGGGACAGGGAAGTCAGGCGGGGAGCTGTTTTTT.

The genes are TRBV9 and TRBJ2-7; no clear D gene. The germline gives CDR1 SGDLS, CDR2 YYNGEE. Trimming removed 7 bases at V and 3 bases at J, with 17 bases between. The CDR3 is 14 residues long. For the CDR3, the DNA is TGTGCCAGCGGCCCCCTGGAGCCTCTCTACGAGCAGTACTTC. Translating gives CASGPLEPLYEQYF.

The V gene is TRBV10-3, the J gene TRBJ1-5, with D perhaps matching TRBD1 (5 bases). Germline V CDR1 and CDR2: ENHRY, SYGVKD. Trimming removed 8 bases from V and 1 base from J, with 6 bases in between. The CDR3 loop spans 12 amino acids. The CDR3 sequence is CAIGGSNQPQHF. The DNA for the CDR3 is TGTGCCATCGGGGGGAGCAATCAGCCCCAGCATTTT.

J is TRBJ1-1 and V is TRBV11-2, with a possible D match to TRBD1 (6 bases). Germline CDR1 SGHAT, CDR2 FQNNGV. V lost 4 bases to trimming and J lost 7 bases, with 16 bases between them. This CDR3 is built from 14 residues. The CDR3 spells CASSSQGKGVEAFF. CDR3 in DNA: TGTGCCAGCAGCTCGCAGGGGAAGGGAGTTGAAGCTTTCTTT. Full variable domain (missing parts from reference TRBV11-2 and TRBJ1-1): EAGVAQSPRYKIIEKRQSVAFWCNPISGHATLYWYQQILGQGPKLLIQFQNNGVVDDSQLPKDRFSAERLKGVDSTLKIQPAKLEDSAVYLCASSSQGKGVEAFFGQGTRLTVV.

This rearrangement joins TRBV6-5 to TRBJ1-1; 9 positions agree with TRBD1. Germline V CDR1 and CDR2: MNHEY, SVGAGI. This CDR3 region has 11 residues. The V segment lost 8 bases and the J segment 7 bases; nucleotides outside the gene matches: 2. The CDR3 DNA reads TGTGCCAGCCGGACAGGGGTTGAAGCTTTCTTT. Translation gives CASRTGVEAFF.

The chain carries TRBV7-9 and TRBJ2-7; 7 nucleotides line up with TRBD1. The CDR3 consists of 16 residues. Germline trimming cut 5 bases from V and 3 bases from J; bases unmatched to any gene: 13. Germline assignment: CDR1 SEHNR and CDR2 FQNEAQ (reference sequence). CDR3 residues: CASSKEPGQLIYEQYF. The CDR3 coding sequence is TGTGCCAGCAGCAAAGAACCGGGACAGCTGATCTACGAGCAGTACTTC.

The chain links TRBV5-5 to TRBJ1-5; TRBD1 might be the D (6 bases). Trimming pared 3 bases from V and 5 bases from J, leaving 18 bases between. The CDR3 runs 16 residues. CDR1 is SGHKS and CDR2 is YYEKEE in the germline V gene (reference sequence). As DNA, the CDR3 is TGTGCCAGCAGCTCGCTTACGGGACACTTTGATCAGCCCCAGCATTTT. It specifies CASSSLTGHFDQPQHF. The full variable domain, completed using reference TRBV5-5 and TRBJ1-5, is DAGVTQSPTHLIKTRGQQVTLRCSPISGHKSVSWYQQVLGQGPQFIFQYYEKEERGRGNFPDRFSARQFPNYSSELNVNALLLGDSALYLCASSSLTGHFDQPQHFGDGTRLSIL.

The chain has TRBV5-6 and TRBJ1-4; a possible D gene is TRBD1 (6 bases). CDR3 length equals 14 residues. Trimming pared 4 bases from V and 8 bases from J, leaving 15 bases between. CDR1 and CDR2 from the germline V gene are SGHDT and YYEEEE. In nucleotides, the CDR3 is TGTGCCAGCAGCCGACAGGATAGTTGGGAAAAACTGTTTTTT. Protein product: CASSRQDSWEKLFF.

The V gene is TRBV19, the J gene TRBJ2-7; the D is unclear. Trimming took 3 bases from V and 3 from J, leaving 15 bases between them. The CDR3 has 15 residues. CDR1 and CDR2 (germline): LNHDA, SQIVND (reference sequence). The CDR3 sequence is CASSILFAELYEQYF. CDR3 nucleotides: TGTGCCAGTAGTATCCTTTTTGCGGAACTCTACGAGCAGTACTTC.

This rearrangement joins TRBV6-5 to TRBJ2-7; TRBD2 might be the D (5 bases). The germline CDR1 and CDR2 sequences are MNHEY and SVGAGI. The CDR3 contains 14 residues. Trimming stripped 0 bases from V and 4 bases from J, with 10 bases between. The CDR3 reads CASSYSPGKYEQYF. CDR3 in DNA: TGTGCCAGCAGTTACTCCCCGGGGAAATACGAGCAGTACTTC.

The chain uses TRBV5-5 and TRBJ2-1; perhaps TRBD2 as D (5 bases). Germline CDR1 and CDR2: SGHKS and YYEKEE (reference sequence). V lost 2 bases and J lost 5, with 14 bases in between. The CDR3 totals 15 residues. The CDR3 DNA reads TGTGCCAGCAGCTTTAGTGGACTCACAAACAATGAGCAGTTCTTC. As protein: CASSFSGLTNNEQFF.

The chain links TRBV5-1 to TRBJ2-3; tentatively, D is TRBD1 (6 bases). V shed 5 bases and J shed 6 bases, with 22 bases lying between them. This CDR3 is built from 16 residues. Germline values: CDR1 SGHRS, CDR2 YFSETQ. CDR3 residues: CASRTQGGMILDTQYF. In nucleotides, the CDR3 is TGCGCCAGCAGAACCCAAGGGGGAATGATTCTCGATACGCAGTATTTT.

This clone occurred once. The chain employs TRBV7-3 and TRBJ2-1; 12 nucleotides match TRBD1. Per the germline V gene, CDR1 is SGHTA and CDR2 is FQGTGA. CDR3 length: 15 residues. The V segment lost 5 bases and the J segment 6 bases; nucleotides outside the gene matches: 5. CDR3: CASSPGTGGRNEQFF. CDR3 in DNA: TGTGCCAGCAGCCCCGGGACAGGGGGCCGCAATGAGCAGTTCTTC.

The chain carries TRBV4-2 and TRBJ2-7; TRBD2 matches at 9 bases. The germline V gene has CDR1 LGHNA and CDR2 YNFKEQ. Trimming removed 4 bases from V and 5 bases from J; junction bases left unmatched: 9. The CDR3 sequence is 15 residues long. The CDR3 region has the DNA TGTGCCAGCAGCCTAGAAGCGGGAGGAGGGGACGAGCAGTACTTC. Residues: CASSLEAGGGDEQYF.

The chain is built from TRBV27 and TRBJ1-5; D may be TRBD1 (5 bases). Trimming cost V 7 bases and J 0 bases, with 19 bases left between them. Germline V lookup: CDR1 MNHEY, CDR2 SMNVEV (reference sequence). The CDR3 length is 17 residues. CDR3 residues: CASNSLVGENSNQPQHF. In nucleotides, the CDR3 is TGTGCCAGCAATTCCTTGGTAGGGGAAAATAGCAATCAGCCCCAGCATTTT.

The chain joins TRBV2 to TRBJ1-2, with D maybe TRBD1 (6 bases). The CDR3 totals 14 residues. CDR1 and CDR2 from the germline V gene are SNHLY and FYNNEI. V was clipped by 2 bases and J by 4 bases, with 11 bases between them. CDR3: CASSELDSFYGYTF. The CDR3 DNA reads TGTGCCAGCAGTGAATTGGACAGCTTCTATGGCTACACCTTC.